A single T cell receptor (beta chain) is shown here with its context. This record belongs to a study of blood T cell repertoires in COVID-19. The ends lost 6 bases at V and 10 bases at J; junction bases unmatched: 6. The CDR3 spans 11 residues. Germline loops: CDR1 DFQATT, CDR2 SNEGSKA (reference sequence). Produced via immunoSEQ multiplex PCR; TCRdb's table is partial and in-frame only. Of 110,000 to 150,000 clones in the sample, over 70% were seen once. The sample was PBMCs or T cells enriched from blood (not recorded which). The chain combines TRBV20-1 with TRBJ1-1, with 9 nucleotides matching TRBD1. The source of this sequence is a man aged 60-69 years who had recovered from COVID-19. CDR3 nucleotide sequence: TGCAGTGCCAGGACAGGGGATGGAGCTTTCTTT. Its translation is CSARTGDGAFF.